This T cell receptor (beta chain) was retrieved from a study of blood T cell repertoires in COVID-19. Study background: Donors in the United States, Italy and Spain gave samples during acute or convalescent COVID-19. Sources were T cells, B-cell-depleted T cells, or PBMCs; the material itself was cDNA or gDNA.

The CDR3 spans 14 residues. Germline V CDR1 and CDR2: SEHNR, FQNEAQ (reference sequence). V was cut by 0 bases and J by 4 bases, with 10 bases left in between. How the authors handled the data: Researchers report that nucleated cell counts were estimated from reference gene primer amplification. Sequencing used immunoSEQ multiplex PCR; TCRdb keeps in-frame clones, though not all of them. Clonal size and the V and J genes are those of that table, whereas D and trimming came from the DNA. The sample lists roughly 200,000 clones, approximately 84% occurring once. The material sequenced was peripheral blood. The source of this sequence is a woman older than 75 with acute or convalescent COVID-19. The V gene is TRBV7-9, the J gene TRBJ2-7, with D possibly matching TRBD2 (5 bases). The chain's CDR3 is CASSLAGVFYEQYF. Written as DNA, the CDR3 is TGTGCCAGCAGCTTAGCGGGAGTGTTTTACGAGCAGTACTTC.